A selection of T cell receptor beta chains follows, all from one sample in a study of OX40 agonist ivuxolimab in advanced cancers. Assay: immunoSEQ multiplex PCR; the TCRdb copy retains only in-frame clones and omits some. The sample shows approximately 12,000 clones, roughly 80% of them seen only once. The sample in question was CD4+ or CD8+ T cells sorted from blood, obtained in a trial of the OX40 agonist ivuxolimab. The receptor source for this set is an adult with an advanced solid tumor such as melanoma, head and neck, liver or kidney cancer. Each CDR3 is given with its conserved first and last residue. The order of the fields is V gene, J gene, CDR3 protein.

V: TRBV28; J: TRBJ2-2; CDR3: CASRMDRNTGELFF
V: TRBV28; J: TRBJ2-2; CDR3: CASSSETGELFF
V: TRBV29-1; J: TRBJ1-1; CDR3: CSVEDTEAFF
V: TRBV9; J: TRBJ2-2; CDR3: CASSAMTGGANTGELFF
V: TRBV9; J: TRBJ2-7; CDR3: CASSVEPLVSNEQYF
V: TRBV5-5; J: TRBJ1-1; CDR3: CASSLDGWGNTEAFF
V: TRBV19; J: TRBJ2-6; CDR3: CASRHPYSGANVLTF
V: TRBV4-1; J: TRBJ2-7; CDR3: CASSLTGTVYEQYF
V: TRBV19; J: TRBJ2-5; CDR3: CASSSSGVQTQYF
V: TRBV19; J: TRBJ2-1; CDR3: CASSTRSGSEQFF
V: TRBV9; J: TRBJ1-1; CDR3: CASSGSFGQTNEAFF
V: TRBV4-1; J: TRBJ2-7; CDR3: CASSQIFSSGGRAYEQYF
V: TRBV9; J: TRBJ2-1; CDR3: CASSVGTSGFNEQFF
V: TRBV27; J: TRBJ2-1; CDR3: CASSFGQGGGEQFF